The source of this T cell receptor (beta chain) is a study of CD8+ T cells in alopecia areata. Study-level points and caveats: Lesional tissue from the scalp (especially in alopecia totalis/universalis) showed higher clonality than normal scalp. Scalp sample sequencing also detects resident alphabeta T cells of normal skin.

Starting from PBMCs, sorting isolated CD4+ and CD8+ T cells. The CDR3 length is 13 residues. The V and J ends lost 6 bases and 11 bases respectively, with 17 bases between them. Germline V gene sequence: CDR1 MNHNS, CDR2 SASEGT. After isolation, RNA underwent reverse transcription to generate cDNA as the sequencing template. TCRdb's copy holds only in-frame clones and misses some; the assay was immunoSEQ multiplex PCR. The data show roughly 200,000 clones, about 63% seen once. This clone was picked up one time. Its specificity is not known. The sequence was collected from a human donor with alopecia areata. The material was CD4+ T cells sorted from blood, obtained at week 0. The rearrangement uses TRBV6-1 and TRBJ2-1, with D perhaps matching TRBD1 (5 bases). CDR3 in amino acids: CASRESDSLKQFF. As DNA, the CDR3 is TGTGCCAGCAGGGAGTCAGACAGCCTAAAGCAGTTCTTC.